Reported below is one TCR beta chain. No antigen is known for it. The sample originates from a study of radiation and T cells in renal cell carcinoma. Regarding the study as a whole: Compared with controls, irradiated tumors had more, larger dominant CDR3 motifs. In blood, top tumor clones expanded by 2 weeks, shrinking by 4.

Repertoires were generated with immunoSEQ multiplex PCR, while TCRdb's copy carries only in-frame clones and drops some. The top ten clones hold 15% to 20% of a sample with approximately 10,000 clones, about three fifths of them seen once. Noted treatment: 15 Gy SBRT to primary tumor, nephrectomy 4 weeks later. Nephrectomy followed 15 Gy stereotactic body radiation by 4 weeks. Trimming removed 9 bases at V and 5 bases at J, with 17 bases between. The CDR3 is 14 amino acids. In germline, CDR1 is MDHEN, CDR2 SYDVKM. Here the sequenced sample was tumor tissue, taken from a patient whose treatment included radiotherapy and nephrectomy. This receptor was taken from a man between 60 and 75 years old with renal cell carcinoma. The V gene is TRBV28, the J gene TRBJ1-5; tentative D call: TRBD1 (6 bases). Written as DNA, the CDR3 is TGTGCCAGTCTCAAAGCCGGGACATATCAGCCCCAGCATTTT. This encodes CASLKAGTYQPQHF.